This T cell receptor beta chain was sequenced for a study of T cells in Graves' hyperthyroidism and ophthalmopathy. RNA transcripts gave rise to amplified TCR beta CDR3 regions. The HTBI primer set drove a first-round RT-PCR of the TCR CDR3. TCRdb re-derived calls from the multiplex PCR reads in MiXCR, one entry per CDR3 protein. Of hundreds of thousands of distinct CDR3 sequences listed, less than 20% are singletons. It was uncontrolled infection, other autoimmune disease, pregnancy or lactation that excluded patients. Diagnoses rested on clinical symptoms, serum thyroxine and TRAb, thyroid ultrasound and orbital computed tomography. Fresh peripheral blood, 8 to 10 ml, was the source of the PBMCs. CDR3 length: 19 amino acids. V shed 2 bases and J 0 bases; nucleotides not matched to a gene: 7. The germline V gene encodes CDR1 KGHDR and CDR2 SFDVKD.

Sample: blood. The chain employs TRBV24-1 and TRBJ2-4; TRBD2 agrees at 12 bases. The receptor's source is a young woman with Graves' ophthalmopathy. CDR3 loop: CATSDSGPSGGVAKNIQYF. The CDR3 DNA reads TGTGCCACCAGTGATTCCGGGCCTAGCGGGGGGGTAGCCAAAAACATTCAGTACTTC.